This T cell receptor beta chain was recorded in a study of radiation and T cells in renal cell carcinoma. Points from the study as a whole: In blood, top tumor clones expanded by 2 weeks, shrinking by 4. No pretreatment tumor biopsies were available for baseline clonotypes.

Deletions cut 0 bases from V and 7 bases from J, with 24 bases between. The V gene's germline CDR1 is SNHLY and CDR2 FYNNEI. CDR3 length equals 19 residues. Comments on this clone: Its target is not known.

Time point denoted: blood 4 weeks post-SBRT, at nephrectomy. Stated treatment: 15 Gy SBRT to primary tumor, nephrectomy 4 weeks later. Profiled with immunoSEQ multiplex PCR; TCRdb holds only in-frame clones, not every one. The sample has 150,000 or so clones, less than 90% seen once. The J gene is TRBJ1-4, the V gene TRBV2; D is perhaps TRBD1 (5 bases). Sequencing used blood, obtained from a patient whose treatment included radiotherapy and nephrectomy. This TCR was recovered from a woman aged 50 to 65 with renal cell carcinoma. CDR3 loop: CASSEAGLTLTRRGEKLFF. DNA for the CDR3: TGTGCCAGCAGTGAAGCTGGCCTGACTTTGACAAGGAGGGGTGAAAAACTGTTTTTT.